This passage covers 31 T cell receptor beta chains from one sample sequenced in a study of T cells in Graves' hyperthyroidism and ophthalmopathy. Template material for amplifying TCR beta CDR3 regions consisted of RNA transcripts. Initially, a first-round RT-PCR of the TCR CDR3 employed the HTBI primer set. TCRdb called the multiplex PCR reads again in MiXCR, with one record for every CDR3 protein. The sample consists of 640,000 or so distinct CDR3 sequences, around 15% of them appearing once. The sample taken for sequencing was blood. Receptors were obtained from a woman aged 40-49 years with Graves' ophthalmopathy.

This clonotype showed up many times. The chain joins TRBV29-1 to TRBJ2-2; D perhaps matches TRBD1 (5 bases). Germline lookup yields CDR1 SQVTM and CDR2 ANQGSEA. V lost 5 bases and J lost 4, with 11 bases in between. The CDR3 loop spans 13 amino acids. The CDR3 loop reads CSVRGHTTGELFF. In DNA, the CDR3 is TGCAGCGTTAGAGGACACACCACCGGGGAGCTGTTTTTT.

This clonotype was seen a few times. The V and J genes are TRBV6-2 or TRBV6-3 and TRBJ2-7; D is uncertain. Per the germline V gene, CDR1 is MNHEY and CDR2 is SVGEGT. The ends were cut back, 8 bases at V and 6 bases at J, with 20 bases in the middle. The CDR3 consists of 14 residues. The CDR3: CASSPPSVETEQYF. The CDR3 bases are TGTGCCAGCTCACCCCCTTCCGTGGAGACCGAGCAGTACTTC.

The J gene is TRBJ1-2, the V gene TRBV11-3; TRBD1 is a possible D gene (6 bases). From germline, CDR1 is SGHNT and CDR2 YENEEA. The CDR3 totals 15 residues. The V end lost 2 bases, the J end lost 4 bases, and 14 bases lay between the germline ends. In nucleotides, the CDR3 is TGTGCCAGCAGCTTATCCGCCGGGACACCCTATGGCTACACCTTC. Its translation: CASSLSAGTPYGYTF. Drawing the rest from reference TRBV11-3 and TRBJ1-2, the complete variable domain is EAGVVQSPRYKIIEKKQPVAFWCNPISGHNTLYWYLQNLGQGPELLIRYENEEAVDDSQLPKDRFSAERLKGVDSTLKIQPAELGDSAVYLCASSLSAGTPYGYTFGSGTRLTVV.

At least ten counts were recorded for this clonotype. The V gene is TRBV19, the J gene TRBJ2-7, with TRBD1 as a possible D gene (6 bases). V was pared by 4 bases and J by 3 bases, with 16 bases between. There are 15 residues in the CDR3. The germline CDR1 and CDR2 sequences are LNHDA and SQIVND (reference sequence). The CDR3 region has the DNA TGTGCCAGTAGTACCCCCAGGGGACCTAGCTACGAGCAGTACTTC. It yields the protein CASSTPRGPSYEQYF.

The chain is built from TRBV18 and TRBJ1-6; no reliable D call. Germline V CDR1 and CDR2: KGHSH, LQKENI. V was clipped by 6 bases and J by 5 bases, with 20 bases between them. The CDR3 is made up of 17 amino acids. The CDR3 reads CASSPRVQAADNSPLHF. For the CDR3, the DNA is TGTGCCAGCTCCCCGCGGGTTCAGGCAGCGGATAATTCACCCCTCCACTTT.

This clonotype was seen at least ten times. The V and J genes are TRBV11-2 and TRBJ1-2; TRBD1 is a possible D gene (5 bases). The CDR3 is made up of 15 amino acids. V dropped 5 bases and J dropped 3 bases, with 16 bases sitting between them. The germline CDR1 and CDR2 sequences are SGHAT and FQNNGV. Here the CDR3 reads CASSPGMGQHYGYTF. In DNA, the CDR3 is TGTGCCAGCAGCCCAGGGATGGGGCAACACTATGGCTACACCTTC.

CDR3 sequence (DNA): TGTGCCAGCACCCAACCGGGGGGCGGGGTCGGGGAGCTGTTTTTT. Protein: CASTQPGGGVGELFF. The rearrangement uses TRBV6-1 and TRBJ2-2; D possibly corresponds to TRBD2 (7 bases). Germline values: CDR1 MNHNS, CDR2 SASEGT. Trimming removed 7 bases from V and 7 bases from J, with 19 bases in between. This CDR3 region has 15 residues.

This clonotype was counted at least ten times. The chain combines TRBV6-1 with TRBJ1-1; D uncertain. CDR1 and CDR2 from the germline V gene are MNHNS and SASEGT. Trimming cost V 6 bases and J 2 bases, with 13 bases left between them. The CDR3 loop spans 14 amino acids. CDR3 DNA: TGTGCCAGCAGCCCCCACATACTTAACACTGAAGCTTTCTTT. Amino acid sequence: CASSPHILNTEAFF.

This clonotype was seen at least ten times. The V gene is TRBV28, the J gene TRBJ1-5; D is undetermined. Germline lookup yields CDR1 MDHEN and CDR2 SYDVKM. This CDR3 spans 14 amino acids. The V gene lost 3 bases and the J gene lost 3 bases, with 9 bases spanning the gap. CDR3 sequence reads: CASSLGNINQPQHF. CDR3 DNA: TGTGCCAGCAGTTTGGGGAATATCAATCAGCCCCAGCATTTT.

A few counts support this clonotype. The rearrangement uses TRBV12-3 or TRBV12-4 and TRBJ2-7, with 9 bases identical to TRBD2. V lost 10 bases and J lost 0; bases outside the gene matches: 10. The CDR3 is 15 residues long. CDR3 protein: CATPNRSGSSYEQYF. CDR3 in DNA: TGTGCCACCCCCAATCGTAGCGGGAGCTCCTACGAGCAGTACTTC.

This clonotype was observed at least ten times. This chain uses TRBV20-1 with TRBJ2-5, with 8 bases lining up with TRBD2. The CDR3 is 16 residues long. Germline loops: CDR1 DFQATT, CDR2 SNEGSKA (reference sequence). The trim removed 6 bases at V and 6 bases at J, leaving 18 bases unmatched. The CDR3 DNA reads as TGCAGTGCCACTACTAGCGGACCTCGATTCGGAAAGACCCAGTACTTC. The encoded protein is CSATTSGPRFGKTQYF.

This clonotype showed up many times. CDR3 bases: TGCGCCAGCAGTAAAGGGGGGTCCTACGAGCAGTACTTC. Translated: CASSKGGSYEQYF. The chain recombines TRBV10-1 with TRBJ2-7; either TRBD1 or TRBD2 may fit D (6 bases each). The CDR3 is made up of 13 amino acids. The V and J ends lost 5 bases and 1 base respectively, with 9 bases between them. CDR1 is WNHNN and CDR2 is SYGVQD in the germline V gene (reference sequence).

The sample holds many counts of this clonotype. The gene calls are TRBV19 and TRBJ1-1, with D unresolved. CDR3 length: 13 amino acids. Per germline, CDR1 LNHDA and CDR2 SQIVND (reference sequence). The V gene lost 5 bases and the J gene lost 2 bases, with 9 bases spanning the gap. The CDR3 nucleotides are TGTGCCAGTAGTGCCCTCGCTAACACTGAAGCTTTCTTT. It yields the protein CASSALANTEAFF.

This sequence joins TRBV28 and TRBJ2-5; the D gene could be TRBD1 or TRBD2 (6 bases each). Germline assignment: CDR1 MDHEN and CDR2 SYDVKM. V lost 5 bases and J 4 bases, leaving 17 bases between the germline ends. This CDR3 contains 15 residues. The CDR3 is CASSTAWGAGETQYF. CDR3 coding DNA: TGTGCCAGCAGTACTGCTTGGGGGGCAGGAGAGACCCAGTACTTC.

This clonotype was seen at least ten times. The CDR3 nucleotides are TGTGCCAGCAGTGAAGGCGGAGTCTCCTACGAGCAGTACTTC. Translating gives CASSEGGVSYEQYF. The chain is built from TRBV6-1 and TRBJ2-7; D call uncertain. The ends were cut back, 1 base at V and 0 bases at J, with 7 bases in the middle. CDR1 is MNHNS and CDR2 is SASEGT in the germline V gene. The CDR3 spans 14 residues.

This clonotype was recorded many times. CDR3 sequence: CASSASAGGPYEQYF. The CDR3 bases are TGTGCCAGCAGTGCATCAGCGGGAGGCCCCTACGAGCAGTACTTC. The chain has TRBV6-1 and TRBJ2-7; 9 bases are a match to TRBD2. CDR1 and CDR2 (germline): MNHNS, SASEGT. This CDR3 has 15 residues. V shed 4 bases, J shed 2 bases, and the junction held 6 bases outside the gene matches.

This chain joins TRBV28 and TRBJ2-2, with 10 bases aligning to TRBD2. With V trimmed by 2 bases and J by 5 bases, 14 bases remained unmatched. The V gene's germline CDR1 is MDHEN and CDR2 SYDVKM. The CDR3 length is 19 residues. The CDR3 spells CASSLERLAGPLGTGELFF. The CDR3 DNA reads TGTGCCAGCAGTTTAGAAAGACTAGCGGGCCCCCTTGGGACCGGGGAGCTGTTTTTT. Variable domain in full (rest from reference TRBV28 and TRBJ2-2): DVKVTQSSRYLVKRTGEKVFLECVQDMDHENMFWYRQDPGLGLRLIYFSYDVKMKEKGDIPEGYSVSREKKERFSLILESASTNQTSMYLCASSLERLAGPLGTGELFFGEGSRLTVL.

The sample holds many counts of this clonotype. The CDR3 DNA sequence: TGTGCCAGCAGCTTACTGGGACAGGGGAATTCACCCCTCCACTTT. It codes for CASSLLGQGNSPLHF. The rearrangement joins TRBV7-2 to TRBJ1-6, with 10 bases lining up with TRBD1. Germline V gives CDR1 SGHTA, CDR2 FQGNSA. Trimming took 2 bases from V and 7 from J; bases not matched to a gene: 2. The CDR3 totals 15 residues.

V is TRBV4-1 and J is TRBJ2-7; 8 bases align to TRBD1. The CDR3 sequence is 17 residues long. Germline CDR1 MGHRA, CDR2 YSYEKL. After removal of 0 bases from V and 2 bases from J, the junction contained 9 bases not matched to a gene. The CDR3 region has the DNA TGCGCCAGCAGCCAAGATCCCGCAGGGGGCAACCCCTACGAGCAGTACTTC. Amino acids: CASSQDPAGGNPYEQYF.

The CDR3 sequence: CATSTTSGRMADTQYF. The DNA for the CDR3 is TGTGCCACCAGCACGACTAGCGGGAGGATGGCAGATACGCAGTATTTT. This chain links TRBV15 with TRBJ2-3, with 13 bases that match TRBD2. The CDR3 has 16 residues. J lost 4 bases, V lost 4 bases, and 5 bases had no gene match. CDR1 is LNHNV, CDR2 YYDKDF, per germline (reference sequence).

This clonotype was picked up many times. This CDR3 reads CASSPRQGFTDTQYF. CDR3 sequence (DNA): TGTGCCAGCAGTCCTAGACAGGGATTCACAGATACGCAGTATTTT. The gene calls are TRBV6-1 and TRBJ2-3, with 7 bases lining up with TRBD1. After removal of 5 bases from V and 2 bases from J, the junction contained 7 bases not matched to a gene. The CDR3 spans 15 residues. Looked up from germline, CDR1 is MNHNS and CDR2 is SASEGT.

This clonotype was observed at least ten times. The chain carries TRBV11-3 and TRBJ2-7, with TRBD2 identical over 14 bases. Unmatched junction bases numbered 8, after V lost 5 bases and J lost 5 bases. CDR1 is SGHNT and CDR2 is YENEEA in the germline V gene. The CDR3 is made up of 16 amino acids. CDR3 protein: CASSDSWGLAGDEQYF. The CDR3 nucleotides are TGTGCCAGCAGCGACTCCTGGGGACTAGCGGGAGACGAGCAGTACTTC.

At least ten counts were recorded for this clonotype. The rearrangement links TRBV28 to TRBJ1-1; D unresolved. Germline V gives CDR1 MDHEN, CDR2 SYDVKM. The CDR3 totals 16 residues. Trimming removed 4 bases at V and 4 bases at J, with 19 bases between. This CDR3 reads CASSSLPQRISTEAFF. The CDR3 region has the DNA TGTGCCAGCAGTTCCCTCCCCCAGAGGATAAGCACTGAAGCTTTCTTT.

This clonotype was recorded many times. V is TRBV28 and J is TRBJ1-1; the D is unclear. CDR3 length: 16 residues. V lost 7 bases, J lost 3 bases, and 21 bases lay in between. Germline CDR1 reads MDHEN; CDR2 reads SYDVKM. CDR3 in amino acids: CASTPADTGWDTEAFF. The CDR3 DNA reads TGTGCCAGCACCCCGGCTGACACGGGGTGGGACACTGAAGCTTTCTTT.

A few counts support this clonotype. The chain has TRBV20-1 and TRBJ1-2; D gene unclear. There are 12 residues in the CDR3. CDR1 and CDR2 from the germline V gene are DFQATT and SNEGSKA (reference sequence). Trimming pared 6 bases from V and 8 bases from J, leaving 16 bases between. The CDR3 DNA follows: TGCAGTGCCCCCAATGTGGGAGGCGGCTACACCTTC. This encodes CSAPNVGGGYTF.

V gene TRBV20-1 combines with J gene TRBJ2-7; possibly TRBD2 for D (6 bases). The CDR3 extends over 14 amino acids. Trimming took 1 base from V and 3 from J, leaving 13 bases between them. Germline V lookup: CDR1 DFQATT, CDR2 SNEGSKA (reference sequence). CDR3 DNA: TGCAGTGCTAGAGGGGCTAGCGAACACTACGAGCAGTACTTC. Protein sequence: CSARGASEHYEQYF.

This clonotype has a handful of counts. The CDR3 nucleotides are TGTGCCATCAGTGAGGGGGGCGATCGGGAACAGTACTTC. As protein: CAISEGGDREQYF. The chain recombines TRBV10-3 with TRBJ2-7; D may be TRBD1 (6 bases). Per germline, CDR1 ENHRY and CDR2 SYGVKD. Deletions cut 2 bases from V and 10 bases from J, with 15 bases between. This CDR3 has 13 amino acids.

This clonotype came up a few times. The chain uses TRBV7-8 and TRBJ2-7, with a tentative D call TRBD1 (5 bases). Germline CDR1 SGHVS, CDR2 FQNEAQ. The CDR3 runs to 14 residues. Deletions cut 4 bases from V and 4 bases from J, with 14 bases between. CDR3 protein: CASSSNDRHYEQYF. The CDR3 nucleotides are TGTGCCAGCAGCTCCAACGACAGACATTACGAGCAGTACTTC.

This clonotype has at least ten counts. The rearrangement joins TRBV6-2 or TRBV6-3 to TRBJ1-1, with D hard to call. Germline V lookup: CDR1 MNHEY, CDR2 SVGEGT. Deletions cut 4 bases from V and 1 base from J, with 7 bases between. This CDR3 comprises 13 residues. CDR3 sequence (DNA): TGTGCCAGCAGTTTAACAGCGAACACTGAAGCTTTCTTT. Amino acids: CASSLTANTEAFF.

This clonotype was seen at least ten times. The chain links TRBV20-1 to TRBJ2-5; TRBD1 matches at 7 bases. The CDR3 has 14 residues. Germline V CDR1 and CDR2: DFQATT, SNEGSKA (reference sequence). V shed 7 bases, J shed 2 bases, and the junction held 10 bases outside the gene matches. CDR3 region: CSVRTGTEQETQYF. The DNA for the CDR3 is TGCAGTGTACGAACGGGGACAGAGCAAGAGACCCAGTACTTC.

Only a few counts were recorded for this clonotype. Written as DNA, the CDR3 is TGTGCCATCAGTGAGCCGAGGTGGGGCGGATCCTCCTACGAGCAGTACTTC. Translated: CAISEPRWGGSSYEQYF. This chain connects TRBV10-3 to TRBJ2-7; TRBD1 might be the D (5 bases). Germline values: CDR1 ENHRY, CDR2 SYGVKD. V was cut by 2 bases and J by 0 bases, with 17 bases left in between. The CDR3 is made up of 17 amino acids.